Shown below are 21 T cell receptor beta chains from a single sample sequenced in a study of blood T cell repertoires in COVID-19. Method: immunoSEQ multiplex PCR; TCRdb's copy keeps in-frame clones and lacks some. Among tens of thousands of clones listed, 84% were seen once. The sequenced material came from peripheral blood. These receptors originate from a woman between 50 and 59 years old with acute or convalescent COVID-19.

The V call is TRBV28, the J call TRBJ2-1, with 8 bases identical to TRBD2. V trimming: 7 bases; J trimming: 5 bases; junction bases outside the gene matches: 10. Germline CDR1 and CDR2: MDHEN and SYDVKM. The CDR3 extends over 15 amino acids. Here the CDR3 DNA reads TGTGCCAGCACCCCGGGGGGGAGTGGGCACAATGAGCAGTTCTTC. Translation: CASTPGGSGHNEQFF.

The genes are TRBV18 and TRBJ1-1; D gene unclear. Germline loops: CDR1 KGHSH, CDR2 LQKENI. CDR3 length: 14 amino acids. The V gene lost 1 base and the J gene lost 2 bases, with 8 bases spanning the gap. The CDR3 spells CASSPRQVNTEAFF. CDR3 sequence (DNA): TGTGCCAGCTCACCACGTCAGGTAAACACTGAAGCTTTCTTT.

The chain couples TRBV2 to TRBJ2-4, with 7 bases identical to TRBD2. Germline trimming cut 6 bases from V and 0 bases from J; bases unmatched to any gene: 2. The CDR3 length is 14 residues. Per germline, CDR1 SNHLY and CDR2 FYNNEI. The CDR3 sequence is CASRSGVAKNIQYF. The CDR3 DNA sequence: TGTGCCAGCAGGAGCGGGGTAGCCAAAAACATTCAGTACTTC.

This clone was counted a few times. V and J are TRBV28 and TRBJ2-7, with 8 bases fitting TRBD1. CDR1 MDHEN and CDR2 SYDVKM come from the germline V gene. V shed 7 bases and J 5 bases; nucleotides not matched to a gene: 13. The CDR3 consists of 15 residues. This CDR3 reads CASTARQPGGDEQYF. The CDR3 DNA sequence: TGTGCCAGCACCGCCCGTCAGCCAGGGGGCGACGAGCAGTACTTC. Combining the CDR3 with reference TRBV28 and TRBJ2-7 gives the whole variable domain DVKVTQSSRYLVKRTGEKVFLECVQDMDHENMFWYRQDPGLGLRLIYFSYDVKMKEKGDIPEGYSVSREKKERFSLILESASTNQTSMYLCASTARQPGGDEQYFGPGTRLTVT.

This chain connects TRBV14 to TRBJ2-7; 9 positions agree with TRBD2. The CDR3 runs to 15 residues. Trimming took 2 bases from V and 0 from J; bases not matched to a gene: 2. Germline V CDR1 and CDR2: SGHDN, FVKESK. The CDR3 loop reads CASSQSGRSSYEQYF. The DNA for the CDR3 is TGTGCCAGCAGCCAAAGCGGGAGGAGCTCCTACGAGCAGTACTTC.

V usage is TRBV27 and J usage is TRBJ2-1, with 12 bases identical to TRBD2. CDR3 length: 15 residues. The trim removed 6 bases at V and 4 bases at J, leaving 4 bases unmatched. Germline CDR1 reads MNHEY; CDR2 reads SMNVEV (reference sequence). The CDR3 sequence: CASSQTSGSYNEQFF. The CDR3 DNA reads as TGTGCCAGCAGCCAGACTAGCGGGAGTTACAATGAGCAGTTCTTC.

By sample fraction, this clone is medium-sized. This rearrangement joins TRBV5-6 to TRBJ2-7; a possible D gene is TRBD1 (5 bases). Germline-derived CDR1 and CDR2 are SGHDT and YYEEEE. This CDR3 has 12 amino acids. Deletions cut 4 bases from V and 7 bases from J, with 12 bases between. For the CDR3, the DNA is TGTGCCAGCAGCGCCGCCCAGGGAGAGCAGTACTTC. Encoded protein: CASSAAQGEQYF.

This chain links TRBV18 with TRBJ2-7; 9 nucleotides line up with TRBD1. This CDR3 spans 15 amino acids. The V gene's germline CDR1 is KGHSH and CDR2 LQKENI. V lost 3 bases, J lost 4 bases, and 7 bases stayed unmatched. The CDR3 DNA reads as TGTGCCAGCTCACCCTTGGGACAGGGTCCTTACGAGCAGTACTTC. Translation gives CASSPLGQGPYEQYF.

The V and J genes are TRBV3-1 (or the pseudogene TRBV3-2) and TRBJ2-7; 14 nucleotides match TRBD2. CDR1 and CDR2 (germline): LGHDT, YNNKEL (reference sequence). The junction had 8 bases not matched to a gene; V was cut back by 4 bases and J by 0 bases. There are 18 residues in the CDR3. As DNA, the CDR3 is TGTGCCAGCAGCCGAGGGACTAGCGGGGGTTCAATCTCCTACGAGCAGTACTTC. Amino acids: CASSRGTSGGSISYEQYF.

Written as DNA, the CDR3 is TGTGCCAGCAGCTTGGCCACGGGAGCGGGCCAGGAGACCCAGTACTTC. Protein product: CASSLATGAGQETQYF. The chain combines TRBV5-4 with TRBJ2-5, with a weak D call TRBD2 (6 bases). The germline V gene has CDR1 SGHNT and CDR2 YYREEE (reference sequence). V lost 0 bases and J 5 bases, leaving 17 bases between the germline ends. This CDR3 is 16 amino acids long. Full variable domain (missing parts from reference TRBV5-4 and TRBJ2-5): ETGVTQSPTHLIKTRGQQVTLRCSSQSGHNTVSWYQQALGQGPQFIFQYYREEENGRGNFPPRFSGLQFPNYSSELNVNALELDDSALYLCASSLATGAGQETQYFGPGTRLLVL.

The V gene is TRBV6-6, the J gene TRBJ2-3; a weak D match, TRBD2 (6 bases). Germline V CDR1 and CDR2: MNHNY, SVGAGI (reference sequence). The V end was cut by 0 bases, the J end by 3 bases, with 13 bases between. The CDR3 consists of 16 residues. The CDR3 DNA reads as TGTGCCAGCAGTTACTCGATACTAGCCGGAACAGATACGCAGTATTTT. Translation gives CASSYSILAGTDTQYF.

This chain links TRBV6-6 with TRBJ2-1; D may be TRBD1 (5 bases). Germline loops: CDR1 MNHNY, CDR2 SVGAGI (reference sequence). CDR3 length: 13 residues. V was pared by 6 bases and J by 7 bases, with 13 bases between. As DNA, the CDR3 is TGTGCCAGCAGCCAAGGGGTTCGGAATGAGCAGTTCTTC. It translates to CASSQGVRNEQFF.

This chain joins TRBV4-1 and TRBJ2-1; TRBD2 matches 9 bases. V shed 3 bases, J shed 6 bases, and the junction held 9 bases outside the gene matches. The CDR3 has 16 residues. Germline CDR1 is MGHRA and CDR2 is YSYEKL. The CDR3 region is CASSHIAGTSINEQFF. CDR3 in DNA: TGCGCCAGCAGCCATATTGCCGGGACTAGCATCAATGAGCAGTTCTTC.

The chain uses TRBV5-6 and TRBJ2-6; no clear D gene. The CDR3 consists of 15 residues. Looked up from germline, CDR1 is SGHDT and CDR2 is YYEEEE. The ends were cut back, 2 bases at V and 1 base at J, with 7 bases in the middle. CDR3 bases: TGTGCCAGCAGCTTTCGGGTGTCTGGGGCCAACGTCCTGACTTTC. Its translation is CASSFRVSGANVLTF.

CDR3 sequence: CASSQAARTYTQYF. DNA of the CDR3: TGTGCCAGCAGCCAAGCCGCTAGAACATATACGCAGTATTTT. The V gene is TRBV7-2, the J gene TRBJ2-3; unclear D gene. The CDR3 contains 14 residues. Germline V gene lookup returns CDR1 SGHTA and CDR2 FQGNSA. The ends were cut back, 5 bases at V and 7 bases at J, with 16 bases in the middle.

This chain connects TRBV5-4 to TRBJ1-2, with TRBD1 identical over 8 bases. The V segment lost 4 bases and the J segment 3 bases; nucleotides outside the gene matches: 14. The CDR3 length is 17 residues. From germline, CDR1 is SGHNT and CDR2 YYREEE (reference sequence). CDR3 coding DNA: TGTGCCAGCAGCCCGCGGGACAGGACTCGAAGAGACTATGGCTACACCTTC. Protein product: CASSPRDRTRRDYGYTF. Complete variable domain (other parts from reference TRBV5-4 and TRBJ1-2): ETGVTQSPTHLIKTRGQQVTLRCSSQSGHNTVSWYQQALGQGPQFIFQYYREEENGRGNFPPRFSGLQFPNYSSELNVNALELDDSALYLCASSPRDRTRRDYGYTFGSGTRLTVV.

The chain combines TRBV4-3 with TRBJ1-6, with 7 positions matching TRBD1. After removal of 4 bases from V and 8 bases from J, the junction contained 2 bases not matched to a gene. In germline, CDR1 is LGHNA, CDR2 YSLEER. This CDR3 is 13 amino acids long. The CDR3 loop is CASSRGTDSPLHF. The DNA of the CDR3 is TGCGCCAGCAGCCGCGGGACAGATTCACCCCTCCACTTT.

The chain combines TRBV7-9 with TRBJ1-5, with 7 nucleotides matching TRBD1. The CDR3 is 15 amino acids. The germline V gene has CDR1 SEHNR and CDR2 FQNEAQ (reference sequence). J was trimmed by 3 bases and V by 1 base; bases with no gene match: 3. The CDR3 DNA is TGTGCCAGCAGCTTAGATGGGACAGTCAATCAGCCCCAGCATTTT. Translating gives CASSLDGTVNQPQHF.

The gene calls are TRBV19 and TRBJ2-7; TRBD2 matches at 14 bases. CDR1 is LNHDA, CDR2 SQIVND, per germline (reference sequence). This CDR3 is 20 amino acids long. V trimming: 3 bases; J trimming: 0 bases; junction bases outside the gene matches: 13. The chain's CDR3 is CASSIRAGLAGERSSYEQYF. The DNA of the CDR3 is TGTGCCAGTAGTATCCGAGCGGGACTAGCGGGAGAGCGTTCCTCCTACGAGCAGTACTTC.

The rearrangement links TRBV7-2 to TRBJ1-3; D is unresolved. The germline V gene has CDR1 SGHTA and CDR2 FQGNSA. The CDR3 has 15 residues. Trimming took 1 base from V and 0 from J, leaving 7 bases between them. The CDR3 here is CASSLVGSSGNTIYF. The CDR3 DNA sequence: TGTGCCAGCAGCTTAGTGGGCAGCTCTGGAAACACCATATATTTT.

The chain has TRBV5-1 and TRBJ2-7, with a tentative D call TRBD1 (6 bases). This CDR3 has 15 amino acids. V was clipped by 4 bases and J by 5 bases, with 19 bases between them. Germline CDR1 reads SGHRS; CDR2 reads YFSETQ. CDR3 amino acids: CASSAGVGTINEQYF. The DNA of the CDR3 is TGCGCCAGCAGCGCAGGGGTCGGGACAATTAACGAGCAGTACTTC. Combining the CDR3 with reference TRBV5-1 and TRBJ2-7 gives the whole variable domain KAGVTQTPRYLIKTRGQQVTLSCSPISGHRSVSWYQQTPGQGLQFLFEYFSETQRNKGNFPGRFSGRQFSNSRSEMNVSTLELGDSALYLCASSAGVGTINEQYFGPGTRLTVT.